The source of this TCR beta chain is a study of T cells in Graves' hyperthyroidism and ophthalmopathy. This clonotype was observed at least ten times. Antigen unknown. Findings and caveats of the study: Researchers report that a 13 V-J model separated ophthalmopathy from stable hyperthyroidism. Blood also showed most of the thyroid clonotypes that were expanded above 0.001.

V was trimmed by 1 base and J by 2 bases, leaving 6 bases between them. There are 15 residues in the CDR3. RNA transcripts were the template for amplifying TCR beta CDR3 regions. HTBI primers were used for first-round RT-PCR of the TCR CDR3. TCRdb re-called the multiplex PCR reads through MiXCR, storing one row per CDR3 protein. The table lists hundreds of thousands of distinct CDR3 sequences, roughly 14% of them singletons. Sample: blood. This clonotype originated in a woman aged 40 to 50 with Graves' ophthalmopathy. The rearrangement uses TRBV12-3 or TRBV12-4 and TRBJ2-6; D is ambiguous. CDR3 in amino acids: CASSLGSAGANVLTF. CDR3 nucleotides: TGTGCCAGCAGTTTAGGATCAGCTGGGGCCAACGTCCTGACTTTC.